This T cell receptor beta chain was sequenced for a study of CD8+ T cells in alopecia areata. This clone was seen a handful of times. Sequencing templates came from extracted RNA that was reverse transcribed into cDNA. The protocol was immunoSEQ multiplex PCR, while the TCRdb copy is restricted to in-frame clones and leaves out a portion. The repertoire holds around 160,000 clones, with approximately 50% as singletons. The CDR3 totals 18 residues. The germline V gene has CDR1 MGHRA and CDR2 YSYEKL. Trimming at V came to 1 base and at J to 2 bases, leaving 11 bases not matched to a gene. Sequencing was done on a sample of CD4+ T cells sorted from blood. This sequence originates from a human donor with alopecia areata. V usage is TRBV4-1 and J usage is TRBJ2-5, with TRBD2 identical over 9 bases. The CDR3 loop reads CASSQVNGKREEQETQYF. The CDR3 DNA reads TGCGCCAGCAGCCAAGTAAACGGCAAGCGGGAGGAACAAGAGACCCAGTACTTC.